Listed here are 9 T cell receptor beta chains from one sample, sequenced in a study of T cells in Graves' hyperthyroidism and ophthalmopathy. RNA transcripts provided the source from which TCR beta CDR3 regions were amplified. HTBI primers were employed in a first-round RT-PCR of the TCR CDR3. TCRdb analysed the multiplex PCR reads with MiXCR anew, one entry per CDR3 protein. Of roughly 96,000 distinct CDR3 sequences listed, roughly 49% were seen once; the top ten hold less than 30%. Sequencing was done on a sample of blood. These receptors all stem from a woman in her 40s with Graves' hyperthyroidism.

The table lists this clonotype with many counts. V is TRBV20-1 and J is TRBJ1-5; possible D gene TRBD1, 5 bases. The CDR3 contains 13 residues. The V and J ends lost 3 bases and 3 bases respectively, with 9 bases between them. Germline V gives CDR1 DFQATT, CDR2 SNEGSKA (reference sequence). CDR3 bases: TGCAGTGCTAGGGGGCAGGTCAATCAGCCCCAGCATTTT. Protein: CSARGQVNQPQHF.

This clonotype was detected many times. The rearrangement links TRBV12-3 or TRBV12-4 to TRBJ2-7; 8 nucleotides line up with TRBD2. V gave up 4 bases and J gave up 5 bases; unmatched junction bases: 10. The CDR3 runs 15 residues. CDR3 in amino acids: CASSWSGRGEHEQYF. CDR3 bases: TGTGCCAGCAGTTGGAGCGGGAGAGGAGAGCACGAGCAGTACTTC.

The chain combines TRBV24-1 with TRBJ1-2; tentative D call: TRBD1 (6 bases). CDR1 is KGHDR, CDR2 SFDVKD, per germline. CDR3 length: 12 amino acids. V gave up 6 bases and J gave up 4 bases, with 8 bases separating them. CDR3: CATSRTVYGYTF. CDR3 nucleotides: TGTGCCACCAGTCGGACAGTCTATGGCTACACCTTC.

About this clonotype: Given the absence of the conserved phenylalanine or tryptophan at the CDR3 end, a read error is likely. This rearrangement joins TRBV15 to TRBJ2-5, with a tentative D call TRBD2 (6 bases). V was trimmed by 3 bases and J by 1 base, leaving 15 bases between them. CDR3 length: 16 amino acids. Germline V lookup: CDR1 LNHNV, CDR2 YYDKDF (reference sequence). The CDR3 loop is CATSSLQGGTQETQYL. The CDR3 bases are TGTGCCACCAGCAGCTTGCAGGGAGGAACCCAAGAGACCCAGTACCTC.

In its sample, this clonotype was seen many times. CDR3 sequence (DNA): TGCAGTGCTAGTAACGCAGGGCCTGGCTACACCTTC. Residues: CSASNAGPGYTF. V gene TRBV20-1 combines with J gene TRBJ1-2; a weak D match, TRBD1 (5 bases). V gave up 3 bases and J gave up 7 bases, with 12 bases separating them. The CDR3 contains 12 residues. Germline values: CDR1 DFQATT, CDR2 SNEGSKA (reference sequence).

This rearrangement joins TRBV7-2 to TRBJ1-2, with D perhaps TRBD1 (6 bases). Germline lookup yields CDR1 SGHTA and CDR2 FQGNSA. With 4 bases removed from V and 5 bases from J, the gap between germline ends came to 20 bases. The CDR3 is 16 amino acids. The CDR3 protein is CASSYGGGGAWYGYTF. Written as DNA, the CDR3 is TGTGCCAGCAGCTACGGGGGGGGGGGCGCTTGGTATGGCTACACCTTC.

The V gene is TRBV15, the J gene TRBJ1-2; D gene uncertain. Deletions cut 0 bases from V and 2 bases from J, with 13 bases between. Germline CDR1 LNHNV, CDR2 YYDKDF (reference sequence). The CDR3 contains 16 residues. The DNA for the CDR3 is TGTGCCACCAGCAGAGATCGACGACTCGGCAACTATGGCTACACCTTC. It translates to CATSRDRRLGNYGYTF.

The chain carries TRBV29-1 and TRBJ2-7; D may be TRBD2 (5 bases). Trimming pared 5 bases from V and 3 bases from J, leaving 14 bases between. The CDR3 runs 13 residues. Germline V gives CDR1 SQVTM, CDR2 ANQGSEA. In DNA form, the CDR3 reads TGCAGCGTTATCTATCCGGGATTCTACGAGCAGTACTTC. Translation: CSVIYPGFYEQYF.

This clonotype was found many times. The J gene is TRBJ1-5, the V gene TRBV6-2 or TRBV6-3; D is unresolved. The CDR3 length is 14 residues. Looked up from germline, CDR1 is MNHEY and CDR2 is SVGEGT. The ends were cut back, 2 bases at V and 9 bases at J, with 14 bases in the middle. The CDR3 here is CASSYGRAQAPQHF. The CDR3 DNA follows: TGTGCCAGCAGTTACGGTAGGGCCCAAGCGCCCCAGCATTTT.